This entry concerns a single T cell receptor (beta chain). It lacks a known antigen. Base qualities are not at hand, and no much larger clone is one base apart. The V end gives up 4 bases and the J end 7 bases, leaving 12 bases in the junction not matched to a gene. For CDR1 and CDR2, the germline V gene lists MGHRA and YSYEKL. The CDR3 runs 15 amino acids, cysteine and phenylalanine included. The read is trimmed to its CDR3 DNA, 45 bases read in frame from base 1. These data are taken from a study of identical twins (dated by TCRdb to about 2016). Regarding the study in general: The study deep-sequenced TCR alpha and beta repertoires from monozygotic twins, unrelated adults of various ages and cord blood to test whether fetal clonotypes persist. To rule out contamination, replicate twin experiments were performed at different times with different library preparation protocols. Overall study outcomes, separate from this receptor: Abundant cord blood beta clonotypes had fewer insertions, young adult naive repertoires showed a similar but weaker trend, and memory repertoires showed no such trend. Excess twin sharing in beta out-of-frame sequences was weaker because fewer shared sequences lowered the signal-to-noise ratio. Invariant T cells such as MAIT and iNKT could partly confound zero-insertion analyses, though diverse VJ usage argued against this for most clonotypes. Because the same donors could not be followed over many years, the conclusions relied on cross-sectional statistical analysis. In monozygotic twins, out-of-frame TCR alpha sharing was systematically underestimated by recombination models, although the models agreed with sharing between unrelated individuals. Compared with coincidental sharing between unrelated individuals, out-of-frame TCR alpha sequences shared between twins had an excess of sequences with low generation probability.

Every donor in the study was a healthy Caucasian. Three pairs of female monozygotic twins, all aged about 18 to 29 years, made up the twin cohort. CD4+ and CD8+ T cell populations were isolated with positive isolation kits from Invitrogen. The method was 5' RACE. Sequencing took place on an Illumina HiSeq 2000. Template switching added a universal primer binding site, and the final cDNA carried a unique molecular identifier that allowed TCR cDNA molecules to be counted accurately. Specific primers in the conserved constant-segment region were used to synthesize first-strand cDNA for the TCR alpha and beta chains. To control for contamination, every cDNA library was double barcoded, receiving both a SMART-Mk sample barcode and Illumina barcodes. TruSeq adapter sequences, together with Illumina sample barcodes, were added in two successive PCR steps. The TCR alpha and beta cDNA libraries were sequenced on the Illumina HiSeq platform using custom primers. From the authors' description of their analysis: MiGEC was used to process raw reads and extract unique molecular identifiers, and MiXCR was used to find CDR3 positions. Recombination models were inferred per individual with the repgenHMM and IGoR tools using an EM algorithm. Shared clonotype analysis was performed with the tcR package in R, normalizing sharing by the product of cloneset sizes. To study raw recombination free of thymic and clonal selection effects, out-of-frame nonproductive sequences were analyzed. TCRdb's own reprocessing of the public reads used fastp at Q25 and MiXCR and kept productive beta chains. For every CDR3 protein sequence, its rows merge into one entry that carries the most common genes and DNA. These V and J calls are TCRdb output, not the study's own analysis. For this sample the table gives 400,000 to 600,000 distinct CDR3 sequences, of which around 22% were detected only once. Approximately 0.52% of the sample belongs to the ten largest clones.

These data were also filed under a second study, of yellow fever vaccine responses in identical twins. From that second study: According to the authors, the vaccine-induced T cell response in identical twins seemed to be partly convergent and partly specific to each individual. In identical twins, the study followed T cell clones that responded to the vaccine with precision.

The specimen was CD4+ T cells sorted from blood. This clonotype was sampled from a woman under 30 in good health. The rearrangement joined TRBV4-1 to TRBJ2-7, and TRBD2 aligns with 8 junction nucleotides. CDR3 sequence: CASSPGGSGTIEQYF. In nucleotide form, the sequence is TGCGCCAGCAGCCCCGGGGGTAGCGGGACCATTGAGCAGTACTTC.